This T cell receptor (beta chain) was profiled in a study of cytomegalovirus exposure and HLA in healthy donors. Primers included in the PCR were 60 Vbeta and 13 Jbeta primers. Clones were read by immunoSEQ multiplex PCR, and TCRdb kept only the in-frame ones, dropping some. The table for this sample gives 45,000 to 60,000 clones. CDR3 length: 15 residues. Trimming shortened V by 1 base and J by 3 bases, and 12 bases separated the two germline ends. The germline V gene has CDR1 SEHNR and CDR2 FQNEAQ (reference sequence). The TCR was taken from a male donor in good health and CMV-seronegative. The sample consisted of PBMCs. The chain combines TRBV7-9 with TRBJ1-2; no reliable D call. The DNA for the CDR3 is TGTGCCAGCAGCTTAGGATTGGGCGGGGACTATGGCTACACCTTC. It codes for CASSLGLGGDYGYTF.